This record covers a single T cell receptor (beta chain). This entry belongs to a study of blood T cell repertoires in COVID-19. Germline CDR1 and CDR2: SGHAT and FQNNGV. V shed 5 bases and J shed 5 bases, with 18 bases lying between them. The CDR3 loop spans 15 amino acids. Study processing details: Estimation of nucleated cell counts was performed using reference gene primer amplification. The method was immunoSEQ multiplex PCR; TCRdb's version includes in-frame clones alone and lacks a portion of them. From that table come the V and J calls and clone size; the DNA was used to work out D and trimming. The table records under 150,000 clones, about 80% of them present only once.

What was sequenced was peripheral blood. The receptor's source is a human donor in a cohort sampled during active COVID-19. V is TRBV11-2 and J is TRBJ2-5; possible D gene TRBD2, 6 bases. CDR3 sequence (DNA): TGTGCCAGCAGCCGAACCGGGAGAGGAGGCGAGACCCAGTACTTC. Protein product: CASSRTGRGGETQYF.